Listed below are T cell receptor beta chains from one sample, sequenced in a study of cytomegalovirus exposure and HLA in healthy donors. Sequencing used immunoSEQ multiplex PCR; TCRdb keeps in-frame clones, though not all of them. Counted here are 350,000 or so clones, more than 80% occurring once; the ten biggest clones make up around 0.8%. Sequenced: PBMCs. The receptors derive from a young woman in good health and CMV-seronegative. CDR3s include the opening cysteine and the closing phenylalanine or tryptophan. A D gene is named only where the DNA matches it firmly. Clone sizes are given selectively: once, few, many, or a class where the clone is expanded.

J	D	V	size	CDR3	DNA
TRBJ2-1	TRBD1	TRBV18	.	CASSPRTGESSYNEQFF	TGTGCCAGCTCCCCTCGGACAGGGGAGAGCTCCTACAATGAGCAGTTCTTC
TRBJ1-2	.	TRBV4-1	.	CASSHGGSGYTF	TGCGCCAGCAGCCACGGGGGGAGTGGCTACACCTTC
TRBJ2-3	.	TRBV18	.	CASSPPEYTDTQYF	TGTGCCAGCTCACCACCAGAGTACACAGATACGCAGTATTTT
TRBJ2-7	TRBD1	TRBV5-4	few	CASSLDQGVPREQYF	TGTGCCAGCAGCTTGGACCAGGGGGTCCCTCGGGAGCAGTACTTC
TRBJ2-2	TRBD1	TRBV28	.	CASKDRSNTGELFF	TGTGCCAGCAAGGACAGGAGCAACACCGGGGAGCTGTTTTTT
TRBJ2-5	.	TRBV9	.	CASSTAVQETQYF	TGTGCCAGCAGCACAGCGGTTCAAGAGACCCAGTACTTC
TRBJ1-5	.	TRBV28	.	CASNPTQGSSNQPQHF	TGTGCCAGCAACCCAACTCAGGGTTCTAGCAATCAGCCCCAGCATTTT
TRBJ2-2	.	TRBV29-1	.	CSVVSLGQDTGELFF	TGCAGCGTTGTGAGTCTAGGACAAGACACCGGGGAGCTGTTTTTT
TRBJ2-7	TRBD2	TRBV5-1	.	CASSLALLSGSSSYEQYF	TGCGCCAGCAGCTTGGCCCTTTTAAGCGGGAGTTCGTCCTACGAGCAGTACTTC
TRBJ2-1	TRBD2	TRBV9	.	CASSVATGLAYEQFF	TGTGCCAGCAGCGTAGCGACGGGACTAGCTTATGAGCAGTTCTTC
TRBJ2-7	TRBD1	TRBV7-2	.	CASSFGQDSYEQYF	TGTGCCAGCAGCTTTGGACAGGACTCCTACGAGCAGTACTTC
TRBJ2-2	TRBD1	TRBV28	.	CASSLFPETGQNTGELFF	TGTGCCAGCAGTTTATTCCCTGAGACAGGGCAGAACACCGGGGAGCTGTTTTTT
TRBJ2-7	TRBD1	TRBV4-3	.	CASSQDGTGRDEQYF	TGCGCCAGCAGCCAAGACGGGACAGGTAGGGACGAGCAGTACTTC
TRBJ1-1	TRBD1	TRBV29-1	.	CSVTGTGDWNTEAFF	TGCAGCGTCACCGGGACAGGGGATTGGAACACTGAAGCTTTCTTT
TRBJ1-2	.	TRBV7-9	.	CASSPGQYGYTF	TGTGCCAGCAGCCCCGGACAGTATGGCTACACCTTC
TRBJ2-1	TRBD1	TRBV6-1	.	CASRGRQGDEQFF	TGTGCCAGCAGGGGCCGACAGGGCGATGAGCAGTTCTTC
TRBJ2-1	TRBD2	TRBV29-1	.	CSVGGLAVYNEQFF	TGCAGCGTGGGGGGACTAGCGGTCTACAATGAGCAGTTCTTC
TRBJ1-2	TRBD1	TRBV18	.	CASSPPVHRGRGYTF	TGTGCCAGCTCACCACCTGTACACAGGGGGCGAGGCTACACCTTC
TRBJ2-1	TRBD2	TRBV4-2	few	CASSQDTSGILNEQFF	TGTGCCAGCAGCCAAGATACCAGCGGGATCCTCAATGAGCAGTTCTTC
TRBJ2-2	.	TRBV29-1	.	CSVSQSTRAGELFF	TGCAGCGTTTCCCAATCGACTAGGGCCGGGGAGCTGTTTTTT
TRBJ1-4	TRBD1	TRBV27	.	CASSSHRGAISEKLFF	TGTGCCAGCAGTTCCCACAGGGGAGCAATAAGCGAAAAACTGTTTTTT
TRBJ2-3	TRBD2	TRBV9	.	CASSPSGTSGTDTQYF	TGTGCCAGCAGCCCCTCCGGGACTAGCGGCACAGATACGCAGTATTTT
TRBJ2-1	TRBD1	TRBV2	.	CASAPDRGPDNEQFF	TGTGCCAGCGCCCCTGACAGGGGGCCTGACAATGAGCAGTTCTTC
TRBJ2-3	TRBD1	TRBV18	.	CASSDTGGSSTDTQYF	TGTGCCAGCTCTGATACAGGGGGCTCTAGCACAGATACGCAGTATTTT
TRBJ1-5	.	TRBV15	.	CATSRGRNQPQHF	TGTGCCACCAGCAGAGGGCGGAATCAGCCCCAGCATTTT
TRBJ2-2	.	TRBV2	once	CASSQQGLGELFF	TGTGCCAGCAGCCAACAGGGTCTCGGGGAGCTGTTTTTT
TRBJ2-2	TRBD2	TRBV28	.	CASSPRGSSGIYTGELFF	TGTGCCAGCAGTCCCCGAGGGTCTAGCGGAATATACACCGGGGAGCTGTTTTTT
TRBJ2-5	.	TRBV9	.	CASSVEGAGETQYF	TGTGCCAGCAGCGTAGAAGGGGCCGGGGAGACCCAGTACTTC
TRBJ1-4	.	TRBV4-3	.	CASSQGTGDEKLFF	TGCGCCAGCAGCCAAGGGACCGGGGATGAAAAACTGTTTTTT